The clone carrying this T cell receptor (beta chain) appeared many times. This CDR3 spans 14 amino acids. The V gene's germline CDR1 is DFQATT and CDR2 SNEGSKA (reference sequence). J was trimmed by 5 bases and V by 7 bases; bases with no gene match: 12. This record comes from a study of CD8 T cells in ankylosing spondylitis. One entry per CDR3 protein results from TCRdb running MiXCR on the 5' RACE reads. This table has a few hundred thousand distinct CDR3 sequences, less than 25% appearing once. Sequenced sample: blood, either unsorted or a sorted T cell fraction (not recorded which). This clonotype was sampled from a female donor with ankylosing spondylitis or in good health (not recorded which). The V and J genes are TRBV20-1 and TRBJ2-7, with 9 nucleotides matching TRBD2. Written as DNA, the CDR3 is TGCAGTGGCGGTAGCGGGAGTGGAAGTAACGAGCAGTACTTC. This gives the protein CSGGSGSGSNEQYF.